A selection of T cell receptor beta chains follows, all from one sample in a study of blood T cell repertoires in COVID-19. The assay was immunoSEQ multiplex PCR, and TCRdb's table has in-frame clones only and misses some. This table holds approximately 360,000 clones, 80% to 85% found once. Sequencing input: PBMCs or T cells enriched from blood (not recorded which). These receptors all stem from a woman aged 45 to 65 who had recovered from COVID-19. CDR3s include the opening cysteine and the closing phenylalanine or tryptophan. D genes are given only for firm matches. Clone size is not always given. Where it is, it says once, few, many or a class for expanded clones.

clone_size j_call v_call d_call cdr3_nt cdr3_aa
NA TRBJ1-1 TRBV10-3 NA TGTGCCATCAGTGAAGGTGAGGGGAACACTGAAGCTTTCTTT CAISEGEGNTEAFF
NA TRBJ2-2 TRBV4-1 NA TGCGCCAGCAGCCAAGACGGGAATCCAGGCTTGGGCACCGGGGAGCTGTTTTTT CASSQDGNPGLGTGELFF
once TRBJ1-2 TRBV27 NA TGTGCCAGCAGCCAGACAGGACCCTCAGGCTACACCTTC CASSQTGPSGYTF
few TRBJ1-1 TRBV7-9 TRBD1 TGTGCCAGCAGCAAAGCTGGGACAGGCCTCATGAACACTGAAGCTTTCTTT CASSKAGTGLMNTEAFF
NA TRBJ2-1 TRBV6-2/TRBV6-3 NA TGTGCCAGCAGTTTCCCGGGTACCTACAATGAGCAGTTCTTC CASSFPGTYNEQFF
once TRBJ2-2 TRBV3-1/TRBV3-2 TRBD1 TGTGCCAGCAGCCAGCTAAGGACAGGGAACACCGGGGAGCTGTTTTTT CASSQLRTGNTGELFF
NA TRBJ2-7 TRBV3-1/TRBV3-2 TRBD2 TGTGCCAGCAGCCCCCCTCGTCGGGGGGGGGTTTACGAGCAGTACTTC CASSPPRRGGVYEQYF
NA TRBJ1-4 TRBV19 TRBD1 TGTGCCAGTAGTATGGAAGACAGGGCTTACGCTAATGAAAAACTGTTTTTT CASSMEDRAYANEKLFF
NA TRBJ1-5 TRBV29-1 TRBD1 TGCAGCGTGAGCGTTGGGGGACAGGGCAATCAGCCCCAGCATTTT CSVSVGGQGNQPQHF
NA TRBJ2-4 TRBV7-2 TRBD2 TGTGCCAGCACCCGGGGGGATGTCGGGAACATTCAGTACTTC CASTRGDVGNIQYF
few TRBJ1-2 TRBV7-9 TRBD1 TGTGCCAGCAGCTTAAACCCGACAGGGGAGGGCTACACCTTC CASSLNPTGEGYTF
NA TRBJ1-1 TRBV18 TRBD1 TGTGCCAGCCCCCCGAATCAGGGGGTCACTGAAGCTTTCTTT CASPPNQGVTEAFF
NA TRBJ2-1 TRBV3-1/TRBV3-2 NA TGTGCCAGCAGCCAACTGCACGACTACTACAATGAGCAGTTCTTC CASSQLHDYYNEQFF
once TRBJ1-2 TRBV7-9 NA TGTGCCAGCTTAGGCAGGGTCAACTATGGCTACACCTTC CASLGRVNYGYTF
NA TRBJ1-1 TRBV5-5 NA TGTGCCAGCAGCTTGTCGACAGCAGCTGAGTATGAAGCTTTCTTT CASSLSTAAEYEAFF
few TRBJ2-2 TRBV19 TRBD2 TGTGCCAGTAGTACCGGGACTAGCGGGAGGGCCCGCGAGCTGTTTTTT CASSTGTSGRARELFF
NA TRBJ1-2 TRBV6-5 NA TGTGCCAGCAGACAAGGACAGTACTATGGCTACACCTTC CASRQGQYYGYTF
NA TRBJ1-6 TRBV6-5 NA TGTGCCAGCACTCGGGACACTTATAATTCACCCCTCCACTTT CASTRDTYNSPLHF
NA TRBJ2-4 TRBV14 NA TGTGCCAGCAGCCAAGCTGGAGTAGCCAAAAACATTCAGTACTTC CASSQAGVAKNIQYF
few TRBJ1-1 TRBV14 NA TGTGCCAGCAGCCAATCCCCAGGACTGTTTGAAGCTTTCTTT CASSQSPGLFEAFF
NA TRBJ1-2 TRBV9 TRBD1 TGTGCCAGCAGCCCGGACAGGGATGGCTACACCTTC CASSPDRDGYTF
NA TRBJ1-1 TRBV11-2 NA TGTGCCAGCAGCTTAGATAGGAACACTGAAGCTTTCTTT CASSLDRNTEAFF
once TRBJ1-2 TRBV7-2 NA TGTGCCAGCTCCCCGGGACTCGGCGGCTATGGCTACACCTTC CASSPGLGGYGYTF
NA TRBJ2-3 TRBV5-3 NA TGTGCCAGAAGCGCCCTAGAAAGGGGTGATCGGGATACGCAGTATTTT CARSALERGDRDTQYF
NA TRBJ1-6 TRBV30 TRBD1 TGTGCCTGGAGTCCCCACTTCACAGGGGAATCACCCCTCCACTTT CAWSPHFTGESPLHF
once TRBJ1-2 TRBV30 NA TGTGCCTGGAGTGGGGGAGGGGGAAACTATGGCTACACCTTC CAWSGGGGNYGYTF
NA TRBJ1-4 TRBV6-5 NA TGTGCCAGCAGTTTTACGCTAAACTCTAATGAAAAACTGTTTTTT CASSFTLNSNEKLFF
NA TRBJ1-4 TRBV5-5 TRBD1 TGTGCCAGCAGTTGGACAGGGGGGGCTGAAAAACTGTTTTTT CASSWTGGAEKLFF
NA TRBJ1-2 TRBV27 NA TGTGCCAGCGGTTACGGGGGGGTGGGGGCTGGCTACACCTTC CASGYGGVGAGYTF
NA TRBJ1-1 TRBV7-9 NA TGTGCCAGCAGCTTAATTGGGGGGGAAGCAGGACTTGACACTGAAGCTTTCTTT CASSLIGGEAGLDTEAFF
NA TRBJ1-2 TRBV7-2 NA TGTGCCAGCAGCTCTACCCCGCCAAACTATGGCTACACCTTC CASSSTPPNYGYTF
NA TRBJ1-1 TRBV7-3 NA TGTGCCAGCAGCTCAGGACACACGAACACTGAAGCTTTCTTT CASSSGHTNTEAFF
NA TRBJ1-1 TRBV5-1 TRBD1 TGCGCCAGCAGCTTGCACAGGGGGCTGAACACTGAAGCTTTCTTT CASSLHRGLNTEAFF
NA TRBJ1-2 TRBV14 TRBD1 TGTGCCAGCAGCCGACAGGGCGGCGGCTACACCTTC CASSRQGGGYTF
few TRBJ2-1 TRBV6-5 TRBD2 TGTGCCAGTAGGGGGACTAGCGGCACTGAGCAGTTCTTC CASRGTSGTEQFF
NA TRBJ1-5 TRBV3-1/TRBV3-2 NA TGTGCCAGCAGCCAACAGTTCACTGGGGGCTCTCAGCCCCAGCATTTT CASSQQFTGGSQPQHF
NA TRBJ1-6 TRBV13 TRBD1 TGTGCCAGCAGCCAAGGGAGGACAGGGATGAATTCACCCCTCCACTTT CASSQGRTGMNSPLHF
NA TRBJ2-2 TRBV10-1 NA TGCGCCAGCCAGACAGGCACCGGGGAGCTGTTTTTT CASQTGTGELFF
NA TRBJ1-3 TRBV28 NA TGTGCCAGCAGTGCCGGGACAACGAGCTCTGGAAACACCATATATTTT CASSAGTTSSGNTIYF
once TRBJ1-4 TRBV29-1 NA TGCAGCGTTGTTGACAGGCGAAATGAAAAACTGTTTTTT CSVVDRRNEKLFF
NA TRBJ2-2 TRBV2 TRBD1 TGTGCCAGCAGTACACAGGGGGCGAGGACCGGGGAGCTGTTTTTT CASSTQGARTGELFF
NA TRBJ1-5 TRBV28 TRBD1 TGTGCCAGCAACGCGCCTTGGCAGGGGGCGGTGGACGGACAGCCCCAGCATTTT CASNAPWQGAVDGQPQHF
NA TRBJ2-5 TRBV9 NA TGTGCCAGCAGCGTAGGCACAGGGATGTACCAAGAGACCCAGTACTTC CASSVGTGMYQETQYF
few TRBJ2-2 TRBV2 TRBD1 TGTGCCAGCAGTGGGGGAGACAGGGGGCTTGGCACCGGGGAGCTGTTTTTT CASSGGDRGLGTGELFF
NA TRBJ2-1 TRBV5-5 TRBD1 TGTGCCAGCAGCTCGGACAGGGTAAAAAATGAGCAGTTCTTC CASSSDRVKNEQFF
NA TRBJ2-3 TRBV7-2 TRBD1 TGTGCCAGCAGCTTAGGGACAGGGTCGGATACGCAGTATTTT CASSLGTGSDTQYF
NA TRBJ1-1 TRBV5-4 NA TGTGCCAGCAGCTTGTCCAAGTTAGCGAACACTGAAGCTTTCTTT CASSLSKLANTEAFF
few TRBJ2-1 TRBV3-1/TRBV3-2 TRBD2 TGTGCCAGCAGCCGTCCAGGCGGGAGGGCCAATGAGCAGTTCTTC CASSRPGGRANEQFF
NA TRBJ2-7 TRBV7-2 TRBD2 TGTGCCAGCAGCTTAGAAGCTAGCGGGATACGCGAGCAGTACTTC CASSLEASGIREQYF
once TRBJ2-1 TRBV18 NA TGTGCCAGCTCACCACGTGTTGGTCAGTTTTCCTACAATGAGCAGTTCTTC CASSPRVGQFSYNEQFF
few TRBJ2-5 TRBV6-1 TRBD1 TGTGCCAGCAGTGAAGTACAGGGGGGACAAGAGACCCAGTACTTC CASSEVQGGQETQYF
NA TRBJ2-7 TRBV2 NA TGTGCCAGCAGTGACCTAGCCTCGGGCTACGAGCAGTACTTC CASSDLASGYEQYF
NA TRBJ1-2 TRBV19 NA TGTGCCAGTAGTTCCCTTATGCCTTCGACGGGGTCCAACTATGGCTACACCTTC CASSSLMPSTGSNYGYTF
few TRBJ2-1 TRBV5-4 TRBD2 TGTGCCAGCAGCTTGGGACCCGGGACTAGCGGTTACAATGAGCAGTTCTTC CASSLGPGTSGYNEQFF
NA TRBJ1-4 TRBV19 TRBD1 TGTGCCAGTAGCACCGACAGGGCCTTTAATGAAAAACTGTTTTTT CASSTDRAFNEKLFF
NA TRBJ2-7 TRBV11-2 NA TGTGCCAGCAGCTTCGCCTACGAGCAGTACTTC CASSFAYEQYF
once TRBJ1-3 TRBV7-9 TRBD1 TGTGCCAGCAGCTCCTCCCCGGGACAGGGTAATTTT CASSSSPGQGNF
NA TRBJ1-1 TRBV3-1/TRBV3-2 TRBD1 TGTGCCAGCAGCCATGATTCAGGGGGGAGTAACACTGAAGCTTTCTTT CASSHDSGGSNTEAFF
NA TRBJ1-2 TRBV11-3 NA TGTGCCAGCAGCTTAAGGGGCGGAAACTATGGCTACACCTTC CASSLRGGNYGYTF
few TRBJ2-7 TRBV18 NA TGTGCCAGCTCACCCACAGGGTATGGCGAGCAGTACTTC CASSPTGYGEQYF